This record concerns one TCR beta chain sequence. This entry is derived from a study of blood T cell repertoires in COVID-19. Study-wide background: COVID-19 samples from acute and convalescent phases originated in the United States, Italy and Spain.

Per the study methods: The assay estimated nucleated cells by amplifying reference gene primers. Some clones are missing from TCRdb's copy, which holds only in-frame ones; the method was immunoSEQ multiplex PCR. D and trimming were read from the DNA, whereas the V and J calls and clone size are those reported in that table. The sample shows 240,000 or so clones, roughly 89% of them seen only once. Adults between about 18 and 95 years of age took part from approximately 24 US areas. Cohorts were based on clinical histories the participants reported. CDR3 length: 11 amino acids. CDR1 MNHEY and CDR2 SVGAGI come from the germline V gene. Trimming took 8 bases from V and 4 from J, leaving 6 bases between them.

The chain carries TRBV6-5 and TRBJ2-1; no clear D gene. The sequencing input was PBMCs or T cells enriched from blood (not recorded which). The sequence was obtained from a man between 40 and 49 years old who had recovered from COVID-19. CDR3 region: CASGKYNEQFF. For the CDR3, the DNA is TGTGCCAGCGGCAAGTACAATGAGCAGTTCTTC.